Following are 14 T cell receptor beta chains from one sample sequenced in a study of T cells in Graves' hyperthyroidism and ophthalmopathy. RNA transcripts provided the source from which TCR beta CDR3 regions were amplified. First-round RT-PCR targeting the TCR CDR3 was performed with the HTBI primer set. TCRdb redid the calling of the multiplex PCR reads with MiXCR, one entry per CDR3 protein. The sample has more than 40,000 distinct CDR3 sequences; 49% are singletons. Sequences were obtained from peripheral blood or thyroid tissue (not recorded which). These receptors were collected from a woman in her fifties or sixties with Graves' hyperthyroidism.

This clonotype was recorded a few times. This chain's CDR3 is CASSLTGLAGGGEQYF. As DNA, the CDR3 is TGTGCCAGCAGCTTAACGGGACTAGCGGGAGGTGGCGAGCAGTACTTC. The chain couples TRBV11-2 to TRBJ2-7; 15 nucleotides agree with TRBD2. This CDR3 is built from 16 residues. Trimming removed 2 bases from V and 6 bases from J; junction bases left unmatched: 5. Germline CDR1 is SGHAT and CDR2 is FQNNGV. The whole variable domain, filled in from reference TRBV11-2 and TRBJ2-7, reads EAGVAQSPRYKIIEKRQSVAFWCNPISGHATLYWYQQILGQGPKLLIQFQNNGVVDDSQLPKDRFSAERLKGVDSTLKIQPAKLEDSAVYLCASSLTGLAGGGEQYFGPGTRLTVT.

At least ten counts were recorded for this clonotype. The chain has TRBV7-6 and TRBJ2-7; TRBD2 aligns across 7 bases. Germline V gene lookup returns CDR1 SGHVS and CDR2 FNYEAQ. The CDR3 is made up of 13 amino acids. Germline trimming cut 5 bases from V and 6 bases from J; bases unmatched to any gene: 7. The CDR3 sequence: CASSPPGEGEQYF. The CDR3 DNA reads TGTGCCAGCAGCCCGCCCGGGGAGGGCGAGCAGTACTTC.

The chain employs TRBV20-1 and TRBJ2-7; D unclear. Germline-derived CDR1 and CDR2 are DFQATT and SNEGSKA (reference sequence). V was pared by 3 bases and J by 2 bases, with 14 bases between. The CDR3 has 14 residues. The CDR3: CSARLAARTYEQYF. DNA for the CDR3: TGCAGTGCTAGGTTAGCAGCGAGGACCTACGAGCAGTACTTC.

This clonotype was found a few times. The V call is TRBV6-5, the J call TRBJ2-3, with 11 bases fitting TRBD2. J lost 2 bases, V lost 5 bases, and 9 bases had no gene match. This CDR3 has 17 residues. Germline V gives CDR1 MNHEY, CDR2 SVGAGI. The DNA of the CDR3 is TGTGCCAGCAGTAAAGTACTAGCGGGAGCATACACAGATACGCAGTATTTT. Its protein is CASSKVLAGAYTDTQYF.

To note about this clonotype: A read error may explain this, as a much larger clone is one base away. This rearrangement joins TRBV28 to TRBJ2-6; D is perhaps TRBD1 (5 bases). The germline CDR1 and CDR2 sequences are MDHEN and SYDVKM. The CDR3 is 16 residues long. As DNA, the CDR3 is TGTGCCAGCAGTTTATCCGGACACTCTGGGGCCAACGCCCTGACTTTC. Translating it yields CASSLSGHSGANALTF.

This clonotype appeared many times. The chain carries TRBV20-1 and TRBJ2-5, with a possible D match to TRBD2 (6 bases). The CDR3 runs to 13 residues. V was shortened by 5 bases and J by 9 bases, with 19 bases between the two germline ends. Germline assignment: CDR1 DFQATT and CDR2 SNEGSKA (reference sequence). CDR3 amino acids: CSASQAGLGAQYF. The CDR3, as DNA: TGCAGTGCTTCTCAGGCGGGGCTGGGGGCCCAGTACTTC.

This clonotype appeared a single time. This sequence joins TRBV20-1 and TRBJ2-7; D is unclear. V was cut by 2 bases and J by 2 bases, with 4 bases left in between. CDR1 and CDR2 (germline): DFQATT, SNEGSKA (reference sequence). The CDR3 is 11 residues long. CDR3 residues: CSARRAYEQYF. The CDR3 DNA is TGCAGTGCTAGACGGGCCTACGAGCAGTACTTC.

The sample holds many counts of this clonotype. V and J are TRBV28 and TRBJ2-3; 14 bases match TRBD2. The germline V gene has CDR1 MDHEN and CDR2 SYDVKM. Trimming removed 2 bases from V and 12 bases from J; junction bases left unmatched: 7. CDR3 length equals 15 residues. The CDR3 sequence: CASSLGLAGGPHQYF. CDR3 sequence (DNA): TGTGCCAGCAGTTTAGGACTAGCGGGAGGTCCACACCAGTATTTT. The variable domain in full, with the rest retrieved from reference TRBV28 and TRBJ2-3, is DVKVTQSSRYLVKRTGEKVFLECVQDMDHENMFWYRQDPGLGLRLIYFSYDVKMKEKGDIPEGYSVSREKKERFSLILESASTNQTSMYLCASSLGLAGGPHQYFGPGTRLTVL.

J is TRBJ1-5 and V is TRBV11-2; the D gene is possibly TRBD1 (5 bases). The V gene lost 3 bases and the J gene lost 1 base, with 16 bases spanning the gap. The germline CDR1 and CDR2 sequences are SGHAT and FQNNGV. The CDR3 contains 17 residues. The CDR3 sequence is CASSLGREALSNQPQHF. CDR3 nucleotide sequence: TGTGCCAGCAGCTTGGGCAGGGAGGCCTTGAGCAATCAGCCCCAGCATTTT.

The sample holds many counts of this clonotype. This chain links TRBV18 with TRBJ1-5; 11 bases line up with TRBD1. There are 16 residues in the CDR3. Germline CDR1 reads KGHSH; CDR2 reads LQKENI. J lost 6 bases, V lost 6 bases, and 10 bases had no gene match. The chain's CDR3 is CASSPNRDRGFQPQHF. The DNA of the CDR3 is TGTGCCAGCTCTCCAAACCGGGACAGGGGGTTTCAGCCCCAGCATTTT.

Judged by abundance, this clonotype is medium-sized. The J gene is TRBJ1-1, the V gene TRBV10-3, with 9 bases identical to TRBD1. There are 14 residues in the CDR3. In germline, CDR1 is ENHRY, CDR2 SYGVKD. V lost 5 bases to trimming and J lost 3 bases; unmatched junction nucleotides: 4. DNA for the CDR3: TGTGCCATCAGTAAACAGGGGGCCGACACTGAAGCTTTCTTT. Translation gives CAISKQGADTEAFF.

The gene calls are TRBV10-3 and TRBJ1-6; a possible D gene is TRBD1 (5 bases). CDR3 length: 13 amino acids. CDR1 and CDR2 from the germline V gene are ENHRY and SYGVKD. With 11 bases removed from V and 5 bases from J, the gap between germline ends came to 13 bases. In nucleotides, the CDR3 is TGTGCCGGGGCGGACGGAAATAATTCACCCCTCCACTTT. Amino acids: CAGADGNNSPLHF.

As concerns this clonotype: One base away lies a much larger clone, so this may be a sequencing read error. The final CDR3 position lacks the conserved phenylalanine or tryptophan, pointing to a likely read error. The rearrangement joins TRBV7-9 to TRBJ1-1; the D gene is possibly TRBD1 (6 bases). The CDR3 sequence is 14 residues long. Trimming took off 5 bases at V and 0 bases at J, with 10 bases between the two ends. Looked up from germline, CDR1 is SEHNR and CDR2 is FQNEAQ (reference sequence). In DNA form, the CDR3 reads TGTGCCAGCAGCCGACAGGACATGAACACTGAAGCTTTCTCT. Its protein product is CASSRQDMNTEAFS.

This clonotype was seen repeatedly, ten times or more. This chain connects TRBV20-1 to TRBJ1-5, with D unclear. V lost 6 bases and J 9 bases, leaving 15 bases between the germline ends. Germline V gene lookup returns CDR1 DFQATT and CDR2 SNEGSKA (reference sequence). The CDR3 is 12 residues long. The CDR3 loop is CSASRTLRPQHF. CDR3 bases: TGCAGTGCAAGCAGGACTTTACGGCCCCAGCATTTT.